The entry below describes one TCR beta chain. This specimen comes from a study of OX40 agonist ivuxolimab in advanced cancers. Sequencing was performed with immunoSEQ multiplex PCR; in TCRdb, only in-frame clones are kept and a portion is missing. The table lists 60,000 to 85,000 clones, approximately 87% of them singletons, with 4% to 5% in the top ten. There are 14 residues in the CDR3. With 5 bases removed from V and 4 bases from J, the gap between germline ends came to 15 bases. The germline gives CDR1 SGHAT, CDR2 FQDESV (reference sequence). The starting material was CD4+ or CD8+ T cells sorted from blood, obtained in a trial of the OX40 agonist ivuxolimab. This clonotype originated in an adult with an advanced solid tumor such as melanoma, head and neck, liver or kidney cancer. The rearrangement uses TRBV11-1 and TRBJ2-7, with a possible D match to TRBD1 (6 bases). The CDR3 DNA is TGTGCCAGCAGCCCCAACGGACAGAGTTACGAGCAGTACTTC. Its protein is CASSPNGQSYEQYF.